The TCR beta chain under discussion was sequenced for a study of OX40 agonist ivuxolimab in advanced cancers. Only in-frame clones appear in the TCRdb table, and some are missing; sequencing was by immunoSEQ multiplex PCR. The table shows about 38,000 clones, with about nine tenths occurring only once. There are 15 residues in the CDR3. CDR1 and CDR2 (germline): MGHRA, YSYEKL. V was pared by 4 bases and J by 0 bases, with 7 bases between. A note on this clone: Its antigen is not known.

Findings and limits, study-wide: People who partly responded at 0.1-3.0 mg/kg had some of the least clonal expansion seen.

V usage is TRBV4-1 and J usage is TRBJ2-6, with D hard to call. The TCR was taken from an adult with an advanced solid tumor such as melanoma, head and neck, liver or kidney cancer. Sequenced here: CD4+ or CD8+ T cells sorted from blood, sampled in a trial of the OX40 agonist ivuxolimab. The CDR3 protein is CASSPGPSGANVLTF. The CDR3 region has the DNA TGCGCCAGCAGCCCCGGCCCCTCTGGGGCCAACGTCCTGACTTTC.